This T cell receptor (beta chain) was recovered during a study of shared clonotypes between healthy human individuals. Germline V lookup: CDR1 SGHTS, CDR2 YDEGEE. V dropped 2 bases and J dropped 9 bases, with 15 bases sitting between them. There are 14 residues in the CDR3. Original handling: Because ImmunoSEQ provided only junction sequences with no quality scores, the filtering differed. Sequenced by immunoSEQ multiplex PCR; TCRdb stores in-frame clones only, minus some. V and J calls and clone size are as listed in that table; D and trimming were resolved from the DNA. This table has over a million clones, approximately 80% appearing once.

J is TRBJ1-5 and V is TRBV5-8, with D possibly being TRBD1 (6 bases). The receptor's source is a man in his late teens or twenties in good health. Some clones in this sample may be carry-over from other donors' samples. Sample: memory CD4+ T cells from PBMCs. Stated subset: CD45RA-negative fraction. CDR3: CASSLVRGTRPQHF. The CDR3 DNA is TGTGCCAGCAGCTTAGTGAGGGGGACTCGGCCCCAGCATTTT.